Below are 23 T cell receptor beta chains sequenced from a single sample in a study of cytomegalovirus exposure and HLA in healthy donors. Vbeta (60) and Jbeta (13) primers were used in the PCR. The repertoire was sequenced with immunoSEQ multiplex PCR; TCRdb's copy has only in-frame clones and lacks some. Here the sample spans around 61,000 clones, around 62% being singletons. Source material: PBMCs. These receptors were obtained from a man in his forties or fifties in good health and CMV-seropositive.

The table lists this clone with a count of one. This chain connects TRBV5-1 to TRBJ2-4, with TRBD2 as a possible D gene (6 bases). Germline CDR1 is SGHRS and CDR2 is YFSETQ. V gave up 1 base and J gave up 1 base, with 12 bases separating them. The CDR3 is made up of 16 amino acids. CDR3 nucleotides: TGCGCCAGCAGCTTGACCCCCCGGGAGGCCAAAAACATTCAGTACTTC. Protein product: CASSLTPREAKNIQYF.

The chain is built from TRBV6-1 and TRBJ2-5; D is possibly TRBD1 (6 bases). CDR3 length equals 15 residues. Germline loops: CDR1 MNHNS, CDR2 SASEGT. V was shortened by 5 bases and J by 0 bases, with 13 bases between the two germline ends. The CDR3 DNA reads TGTGCCAGCAGTACCCACAGGGTGTACCAAGAGACCCAGTACTTC. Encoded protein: CASSTHRVYQETQYF.

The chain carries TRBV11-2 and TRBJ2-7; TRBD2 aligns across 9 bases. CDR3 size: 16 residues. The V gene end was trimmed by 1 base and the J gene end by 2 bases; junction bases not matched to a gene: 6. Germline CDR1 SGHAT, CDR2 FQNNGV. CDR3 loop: CASSLAPRGGAYEQYF. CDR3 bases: TGTGCCAGCAGCTTAGCTCCTCGCGGGGGGGCCTACGAGCAGTACTTC.

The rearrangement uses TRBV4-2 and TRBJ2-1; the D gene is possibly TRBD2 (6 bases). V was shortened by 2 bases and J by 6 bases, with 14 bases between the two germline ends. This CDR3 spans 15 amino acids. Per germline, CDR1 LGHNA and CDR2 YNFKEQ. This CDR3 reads CASSQRLVGGNEQFF. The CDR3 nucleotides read TGTGCCAGCAGCCAAAGACTAGTCGGAGGCAATGAGCAGTTCTTC.

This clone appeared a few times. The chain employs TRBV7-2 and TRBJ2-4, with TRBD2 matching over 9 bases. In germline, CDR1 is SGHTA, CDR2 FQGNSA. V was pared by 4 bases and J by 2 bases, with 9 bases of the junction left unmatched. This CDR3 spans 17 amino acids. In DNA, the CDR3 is TGTGCCAGCAGCTCTCCGGGACTAGCCTTTACCAAAAACATTCAGTACTTC. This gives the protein CASSSPGLAFTKNIQYF.

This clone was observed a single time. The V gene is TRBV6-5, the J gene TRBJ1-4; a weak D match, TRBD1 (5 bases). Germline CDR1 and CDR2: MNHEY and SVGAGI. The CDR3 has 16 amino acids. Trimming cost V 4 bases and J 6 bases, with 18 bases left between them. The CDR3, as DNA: TGTGCCAGCAGTTCCCGGGTGGGGCATCGGGATGAAAAACTGTTTTTT. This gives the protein CASSSRVGHRDEKLFF.

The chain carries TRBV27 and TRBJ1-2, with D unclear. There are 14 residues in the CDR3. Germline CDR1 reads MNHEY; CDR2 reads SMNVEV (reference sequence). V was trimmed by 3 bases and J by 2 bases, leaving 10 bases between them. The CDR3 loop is CASSFFPRNYGYTF. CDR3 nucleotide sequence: TGTGCCAGCAGTTTTTTTCCCAGGAACTATGGCTACACCTTC.

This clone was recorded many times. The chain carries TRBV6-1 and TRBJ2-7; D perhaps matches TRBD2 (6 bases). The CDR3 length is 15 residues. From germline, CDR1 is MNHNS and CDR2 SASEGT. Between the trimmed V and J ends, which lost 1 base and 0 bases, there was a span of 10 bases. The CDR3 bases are TGTGCCAGCAGTGAAGGCAGGGAGGTCTCCTACGAGCAGTACTTC. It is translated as CASSEGREVSYEQYF.

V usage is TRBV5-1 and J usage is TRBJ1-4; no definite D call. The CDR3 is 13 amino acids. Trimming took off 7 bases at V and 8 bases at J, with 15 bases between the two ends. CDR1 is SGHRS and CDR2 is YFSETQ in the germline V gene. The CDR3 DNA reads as TGCGCCAGCCGGGCGGGCTCGGGCGAAAAACTGTTTTTT. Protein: CASRAGSGEKLFF.

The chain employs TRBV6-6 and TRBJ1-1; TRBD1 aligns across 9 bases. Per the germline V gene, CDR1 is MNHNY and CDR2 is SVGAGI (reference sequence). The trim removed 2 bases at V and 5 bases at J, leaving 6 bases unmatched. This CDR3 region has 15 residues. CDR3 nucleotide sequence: TGTGCCAGCAGTTACGACGACAGGGGGGGTACTGAAGCTTTCTTT. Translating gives CASSYDDRGGTEAFF.

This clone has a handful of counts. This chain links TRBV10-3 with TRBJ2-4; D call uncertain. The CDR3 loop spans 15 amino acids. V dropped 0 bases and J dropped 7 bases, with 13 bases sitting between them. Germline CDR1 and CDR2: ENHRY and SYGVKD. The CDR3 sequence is CAISESSRLGNIQYF. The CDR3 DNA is TGTGCCATCAGTGAGTCAAGTCGACTCGGGAACATTCAGTACTTC.

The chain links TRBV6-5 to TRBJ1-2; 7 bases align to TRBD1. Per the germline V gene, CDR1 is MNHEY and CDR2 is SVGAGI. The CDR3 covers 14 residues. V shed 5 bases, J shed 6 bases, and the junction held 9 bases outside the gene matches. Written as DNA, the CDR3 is TGTGCCAGCAGTGGGGGACAGCAGGGGAATGGCTACACCTTC. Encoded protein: CASSGGQQGNGYTF.

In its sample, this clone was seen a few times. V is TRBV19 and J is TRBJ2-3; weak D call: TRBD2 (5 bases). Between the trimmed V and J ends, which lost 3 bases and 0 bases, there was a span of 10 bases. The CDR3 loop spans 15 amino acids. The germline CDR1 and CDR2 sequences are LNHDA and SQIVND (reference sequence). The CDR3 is CASSIEGMSTDTQYF. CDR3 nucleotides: TGTGCCAGTAGTATCGAGGGCATGAGCACAGATACGCAGTATTTT.

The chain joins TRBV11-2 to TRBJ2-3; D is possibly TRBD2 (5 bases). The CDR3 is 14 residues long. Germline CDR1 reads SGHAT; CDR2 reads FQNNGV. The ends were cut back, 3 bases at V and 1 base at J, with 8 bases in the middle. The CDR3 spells CASSFRRGTDTQYF. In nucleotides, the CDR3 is TGTGCCAGCAGCTTCAGGCGGGGCACAGATACGCAGTATTTT.

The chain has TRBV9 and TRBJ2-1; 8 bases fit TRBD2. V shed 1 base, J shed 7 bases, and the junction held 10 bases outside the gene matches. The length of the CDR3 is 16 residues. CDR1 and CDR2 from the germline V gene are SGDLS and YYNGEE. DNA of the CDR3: TGTGCCAGCAGCGTACTCGGGACTAGTGTATCAAATGAGCAGTTCTTC. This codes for CASSVLGTSVSNEQFF.

The CDR3 is CASTQGLANNEQFF. In DNA form, the CDR3 reads TGTGCCAGCACCCAAGGACTAGCCAACAATGAGCAGTTCTTC. The J gene is TRBJ2-1, the V gene TRBV6-5; 8 nucleotides agree with TRBD2. Germline V gene lookup returns CDR1 MNHEY and CDR2 SVGAGI. The ends lost 7 bases at V and 5 bases at J; junction bases unmatched: 7. The CDR3 extends over 14 amino acids.

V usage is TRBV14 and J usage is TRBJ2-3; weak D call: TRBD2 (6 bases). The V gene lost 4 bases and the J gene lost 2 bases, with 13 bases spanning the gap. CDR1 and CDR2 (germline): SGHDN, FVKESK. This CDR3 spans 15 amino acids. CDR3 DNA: TGTGCCAGCAGCCTTGGGGGGATTATCACAGATACGCAGTATTTT. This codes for CASSLGGIITDTQYF.

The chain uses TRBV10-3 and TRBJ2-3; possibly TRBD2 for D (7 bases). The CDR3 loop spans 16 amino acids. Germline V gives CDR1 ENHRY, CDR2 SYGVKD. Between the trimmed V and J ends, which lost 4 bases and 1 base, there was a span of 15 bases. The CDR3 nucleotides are TGTGCCATCAGTGGAGGGGGGAGCGGGGGCACAGATACGCAGTATTTT. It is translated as CAISGGGSGGTDTQYF.

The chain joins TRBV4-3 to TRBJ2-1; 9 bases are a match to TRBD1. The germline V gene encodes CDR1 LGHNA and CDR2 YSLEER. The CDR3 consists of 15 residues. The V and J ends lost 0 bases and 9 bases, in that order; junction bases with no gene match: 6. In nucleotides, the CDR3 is TGCGCCAGCAGCCAAGATATGGACAGGGGCGCTGAGCAGTTCTTC. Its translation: CASSQDMDRGAEQFF.

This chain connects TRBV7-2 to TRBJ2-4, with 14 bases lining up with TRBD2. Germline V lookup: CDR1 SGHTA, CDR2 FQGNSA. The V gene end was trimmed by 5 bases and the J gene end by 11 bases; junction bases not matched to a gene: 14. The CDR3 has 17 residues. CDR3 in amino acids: CASSPPGLAGAARVQYF. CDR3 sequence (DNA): TGTGCCAGCAGCCCTCCGGGACTAGCGGGGGCCGCTAGGGTTCAGTACTTC.

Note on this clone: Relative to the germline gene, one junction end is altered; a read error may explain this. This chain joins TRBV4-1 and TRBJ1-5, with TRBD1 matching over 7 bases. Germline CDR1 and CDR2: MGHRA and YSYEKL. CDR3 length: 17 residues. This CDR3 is CASGQDRKTGQPQPQHF. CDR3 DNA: TGCGCCAGCGGCCAAGATAGGAAAACGGGACAGCCCCAGCCCCAGCATTTT.

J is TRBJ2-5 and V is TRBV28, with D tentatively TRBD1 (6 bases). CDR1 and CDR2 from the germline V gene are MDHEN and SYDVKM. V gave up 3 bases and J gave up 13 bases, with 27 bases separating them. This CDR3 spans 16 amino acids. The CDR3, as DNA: TGTGCCAGCAGTTTGGTACCGGGACATACGGATTCCCACATGTACTTC. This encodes CASSLVPGHTDSHMYF.

The CDR3 sequence: CASSLAGVGGYTF. The CDR3 nucleotides read TGCGCCAGCAGCTTGGCAGGGGTCGGTGGCTACACCTTC. This chain connects TRBV5-1 to TRBJ1-2, with D possibly matching TRBD1 (6 bases). Deletions cut 0 bases from V and 7 bases from J, with 10 bases between. Germline assignment: CDR1 SGHRS and CDR2 YFSETQ. This CDR3 has 13 amino acids.